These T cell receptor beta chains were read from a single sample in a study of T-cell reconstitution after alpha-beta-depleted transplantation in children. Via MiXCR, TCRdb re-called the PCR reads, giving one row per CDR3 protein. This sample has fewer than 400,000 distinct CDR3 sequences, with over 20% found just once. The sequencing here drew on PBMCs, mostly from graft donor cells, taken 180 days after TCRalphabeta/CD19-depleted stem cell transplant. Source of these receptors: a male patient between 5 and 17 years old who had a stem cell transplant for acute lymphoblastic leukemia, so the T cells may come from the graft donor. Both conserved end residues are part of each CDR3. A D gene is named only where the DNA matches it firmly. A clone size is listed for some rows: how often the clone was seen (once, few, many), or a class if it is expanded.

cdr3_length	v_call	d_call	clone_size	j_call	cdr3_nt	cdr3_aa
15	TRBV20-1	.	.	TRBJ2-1	TGCAGTGCTCGATCCCGACCTGGGTGGGAAGAGGAGCAGTTCTTC	CSARSRPGWEEEQFF
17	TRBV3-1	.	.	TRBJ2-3	TGTGCCAGCAGCCAAGATGCTACAGGCCTTGGCACAGATACGCAGTATTTT	CASSQDATGLGTDTQYF
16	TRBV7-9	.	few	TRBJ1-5	TGTGCCAGCAGCTCGGAACACCGGGACCCCGATCAGCCCCAGCATTTT	CASSSEHRDPDQPQHF
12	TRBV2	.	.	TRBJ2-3	TGTGCCAGCAGTGGGATCACAGATACGCAGTATTTT	CASSGITDTQYF
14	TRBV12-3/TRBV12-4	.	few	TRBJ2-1	TGTGCCAGCAGCGCCCGGAGGGTAGCGCAGGAGCAGTTCTTC	CASSARRVAQEQFF
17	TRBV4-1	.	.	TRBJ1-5	TGCGCCAGCAGCCGAGGAGGGTCGAAATATAGCAATCAGCCCCAGCATTTT	CASSRGGSKYSNQPQHF
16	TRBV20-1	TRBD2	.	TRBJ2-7	TGCAGTGCTAGTCAATGGGGGGGACTAGGGCCCTACGAGCAGTACTTC	CSASQWGGLGPYEQYF
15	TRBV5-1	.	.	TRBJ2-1	TGCGCCAGCAGCTTGTCCGTACTAGTTTTTACTGAGCAGTTCTTC	CASSLSVLVFTEQFF
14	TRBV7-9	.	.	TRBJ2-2	TGTGCCAGCAGCCCCCGCTGGGACACCGGGGAGCTGTTTTTT	CASSPRWDTGELFF
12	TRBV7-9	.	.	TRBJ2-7	TGTGCCAGCAGCGGGCTGGCCCCCGAGCAGTACTTC	CASSGLAPEQYF
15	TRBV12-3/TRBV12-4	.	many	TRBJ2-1	TGTGCCAGCAGTTTTCTGGGGCGGCTTGGGGATGAGCAGTTCTTC	CASSFLGRLGDEQFF
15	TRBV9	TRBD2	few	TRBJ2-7	TGTGCCAGCAGCGTAGCCACCGGACTAGTAGGCGAGCAGTACTTC	CASSVATGLVGEQYF
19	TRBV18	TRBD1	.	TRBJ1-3	TGTGCCAGCTCACATTCCGGGACAGGCCTTCGATGGTCTGGAAACACCATATATTTT	CASSHSGTGLRWSGNTIYF
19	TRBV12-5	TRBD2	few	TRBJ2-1	TGTGCTAGTGGCCCCCAACTAGCGGGAGGACGAAGCTCCTACAATGAGCAGTTCTTC	CASGPQLAGGRSSYNEQFF
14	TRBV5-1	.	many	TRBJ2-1	TGCGCCAGCAGCTTGGATGCCAGCTACAATGAGCAGTTCTTC	CASSLDASYNEQFF
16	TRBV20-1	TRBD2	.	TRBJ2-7	TGCAGTGCTAGTCTCCAAGCGGCGGGAGGATCTCTTGACCAGTACTTC	CSASLQAAGGSLDQYF
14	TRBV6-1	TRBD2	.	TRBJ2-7	TGTGCCAGCAGTGTTCTAGCGGGATCCTACGAGCAGTACTTC	CASSVLAGSYEQYF
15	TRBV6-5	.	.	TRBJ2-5	TGTGCCAGCAGTTACTCTTGGGGCTTGGGGGAGACCCAGTACTTC	CASSYSWGLGETQYF
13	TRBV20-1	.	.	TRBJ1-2	TGCAGCCCAGGGGATCAGGAAAGGGATGGCTACACCTTC	CSPGDQERDGYTF